Below, 6 T cell receptor beta chains from the same sample are listed, as sequenced in a study of T cell repertoires in cytomegalovirus infection. Via MiXCR, TCRdb re-called the reads, giving one row per CDR3 protein. The sample records approximately 83,000 distinct CDR3 sequences, 24% being singletons. Their antigens are not known. The input for sequencing was CD8+ T cells from cultured PBMCs, taken from culture after CMV antigen stimulation. The receptors were sampled from a human donor in good health (CMV status not recorded). Some clones in this sample may be carry-over from other donors' samples.

This clonotype has a count of ten or more. Written as DNA, the CDR3 is TGTGCCAGCAGCCAGGGACGGAGATTGAACACTGAAGCTTTCTTT. Protein: CASSQGRRLNTEAFF. The V call is TRBV7-2, the J call TRBJ1-1, with D perhaps TRBD1 (5 bases). CDR1 SGHTA and CDR2 FQGNSA come from the germline V gene. This CDR3 region has 15 residues. Trimming removed 5 bases at V and 0 bases at J, with 13 bases between.

This clonotype was seen only a few times. The rearrangement links TRBV7-9 to TRBJ2-7, with D uncertain. There are 14 residues in the CDR3. The germline V and J ends were trimmed by 5 bases and 0 bases, with 11 bases remaining between them. Germline V lookup: CDR1 SEHNR, CDR2 FQNEAQ (reference sequence). The CDR3 spells CASSPPISSYEQYF. The DNA of the CDR3 is TGTGCCAGCAGCCCCCCTATCAGCTCCTACGAGCAGTACTTC.

The rearrangement links TRBV6-2 or TRBV6-3 to TRBJ1-5; 7 bases line up with TRBD1. V lost 6 bases to trimming and J lost 2 bases; unmatched junction nucleotides: 4. Looked up from germline, CDR1 is MNHEY and CDR2 is SVGEGT. The CDR3 totals 14 residues. In DNA, the CDR3 is TGTGCCAGCAGCAGACAGGGTGGCAATCAGCCCCAGCATTTT. Residues: CASSRQGGNQPQHF.

This clonotype was found many times. The chain has TRBV28 and TRBJ2-3; tentative D call: TRBD2 (5 bases). Per the germline V gene, CDR1 is MDHEN and CDR2 is SYDVKM. V shed 4 bases and J shed 2 bases, with 13 bases lying between them. CDR3 length: 15 amino acids. The CDR3 is CASSYGRGDTDTQYF. DNA for the CDR3: TGTGCCAGCAGTTATGGTCGGGGAGACACAGATACGCAGTATTTT.

There are many counts of this clonotype. The genes are TRBV11-2 and TRBJ2-3; D call uncertain. Per the germline V gene, CDR1 is SGHAT and CDR2 is FQNNGV. V was trimmed by 6 bases and J by 0 bases, leaving 4 bases between them. CDR3 length: 12 amino acids. CDR3 DNA: TGTGCCAGCAGACGTAGCACAGATACGCAGTATTTT. This codes for CASRRSTDTQYF.

This clonotype was observed at least ten times. J is TRBJ1-1 and V is TRBV5-1; D possibly corresponds to TRBD1 (5 bases). The length of the CDR3 is 15 residues. Trimming pared 4 bases from V and 3 bases from J, leaving 16 bases between. The germline V gene has CDR1 SGHRS and CDR2 YFSETQ. The CDR3 nucleotides are TGCGCCAGCAGCCAAACTCAAGGGGAGTACACTGAAGCTTTCTTT. Encoded protein: CASSQTQGEYTEAFF. The variable domain in full, with the rest retrieved from reference TRBV5-1 and TRBJ1-1, is KAGVTQTPRYLIKTRGQQVTLSCSPISGHRSVSWYQQTPGQGLQFLFEYFSETQRNKGNFPGRFSGRQFSNSRSEMNVSTLELGDSALYLCASSQTQGEYTEAFFGQGTRLTVV.